These 13 T cell receptor beta chains originate from one sample sequenced in a study of blood T cells in healthy people across ages. A second PCR, run for roughly 7 to 12 cycles, used a sample-barcoded 5' primer plus a J-beta primer mix. In TCRdb, the 5' RACE reads were re-called with MiXCR into one record per CDR3 protein. Among approximately 800,000 distinct CDR3 sequences, 35% to 50% were seen once, and the ten largest hold around 18%. The sequenced sample was blood. The receptors shown here come from a man at least 80 years old in good health.

With respect to this clonotype: The junction departs from the called germline gene at one end, perhaps through a read error. V usage is TRBV12-3 or TRBV12-4 and J usage is TRBJ2-6, with D perhaps matching TRBD1 (5 bases). This CDR3 spans 15 amino acids. DNA for the CDR3: TGTGCCAGCAGCCCGAGGAGCTCTGGGGCCAACGTCCAGACTTTC. This encodes CASSPRSSGANVQTF.

On this clonotype: The junction does not match germline at one end; this may be a read error. The CDR3 nucleotides are TGCAGGGCTAGAGATCAGGCGATTGGGCGGTACTTC. Translation gives CRARDQAIGRYF. The chain couples TRBV20-1 to TRBJ2-7; no firm D call. From germline, CDR1 is DFQATT and CDR2 SNEGSKA (reference sequence). The CDR3 covers 12 residues.

V and J are TRBV6-1 and TRBJ1-2, with 7 positions matching TRBD1. CDR3 length: 13 amino acids. Germline loops: CDR1 MNHNS, CDR2 SASEGT. With V trimmed by 6 bases and J by 4 bases, 5 bases remained unmatched. For the CDR3, the DNA is TGTGCCAGCAGCCCAAGACAGGGCTATGGCTACACCTTC. It is translated as CASSPRQGYGYTF.

To note about this clonotype: A junction boundary mismatches the germline segment, possibly from a read error. In nucleotides, the CDR3 is TGCAGTGCCGCGAGACTAGCGGGAGTAGGCAATGGGCAGTTCTTC. This encodes CSAARLAGVGNGQFF. The chain joins TRBV20-1 to TRBJ2-1; TRBD2 matches 12 bases. The CDR3 has 15 residues. The germline CDR1 and CDR2 sequences are DFQATT and SNEGSKA (reference sequence).

This clonotype was seen a single time. This chain connects TRBV29-1 to TRBJ2-2; 8 bases line up with TRBD1. CDR1 is SQVTM, CDR2 ANQGSEA, per germline. J gave up 2 bases and V 7 bases, and 6 bases lay outside the gene matches. The CDR3 has 14 residues. The CDR3 region is CSAGQGRNTGELFF. CDR3 DNA sequence: TGCAGCGCTGGACAGGGTCGTAACACCGGGGAGCTGTTTTTT.

The chain couples TRBV20-1 to TRBJ2-7; D possibly corresponds to TRBD2 (6 bases). The CDR3 length is 15 residues. V was cut by 3 bases and J by 1 base, with 16 bases left in between. Germline V gene lookup returns CDR1 DFQATT and CDR2 SNEGSKA (reference sequence). In nucleotides, the CDR3 is TGCAGTGCTAGGGAGGTGACTAGGGATTCCTACGAGCAGTACTTC. Protein product: CSAREVTRDSYEQYF.

The sample holds many counts of this clonotype. The CDR3 here is CASSPARDLHEYEQYF. CDR3 bases: TGTGCCAGCAGCCCCGCCCGGGACTTACATGAATACGAGCAGTACTTC. V is TRBV11-2 and J is TRBJ2-7; D may be TRBD2 (6 bases). Trimming shortened V by 5 bases and J by 4 bases, and 21 bases separated the two germline ends. The CDR3 consists of 16 residues. Germline V gene sequence: CDR1 SGHAT, CDR2 FQNNGV.

The rearrangement joins TRBV7-3 to TRBJ2-1; the D gene is possibly TRBD1 (5 bases). V was pared by 5 bases and J by 3 bases, with 11 bases between. Germline V CDR1 and CDR2: SGHTA, FQGTGA. The CDR3 spans 14 residues. Here the CDR3 DNA reads TGTGCCAGCAGCGCAGGGAACAGCTACAATGAGCAGTTCTTC. Its protein is CASSAGNSYNEQFF.

The chain's CDR3 is CASSLKASPETQYF. The CDR3 DNA follows: TGTGCCAGCAGCTTAAAGGCTAGCCCGGAGACCCAGTACTTC. The chain employs TRBV7-3 and TRBJ2-5; TRBD2 is a possible D gene (5 bases). The CDR3 runs 14 residues. Germline-derived CDR1 and CDR2 are SGHTA and FQGTGA. Deletions cut 1 base from V and 5 bases from J, with 11 bases between.

This clonotype was observed at least ten times. This chain joins TRBV30 and TRBJ2-1, with D maybe TRBD2 (5 bases). From germline, CDR1 is GTSNPN and CDR2 SVGIG (reference sequence). The CDR3 loop spans 13 amino acids. Trimming stripped 4 bases from V and 6 bases from J, with 13 bases between. The CDR3 loop reads CAWISENRNEQFF. CDR3 DNA: TGTGCCTGGATTAGCGAGAACCGCAATGAGCAGTTCTTC.

This chain links TRBV20-1 with TRBJ2-1; 14 bases are a match to TRBD2. This CDR3 region has 16 residues. CDR1 DFQATT and CDR2 SNEGSKA come from the germline V gene (reference sequence). V gave up 2 bases and J gave up 7 bases; unmatched junction bases: 7. The CDR3 region is CSARPLRLAGGNEQFF. Here the CDR3 DNA reads TGCAGTGCTAGACCCCTACGACTAGCGGGAGGGAATGAGCAGTTCTTC.

This clonotype occurred many times. The V call is TRBV29-1, the J call TRBJ2-3; D remains unclear. This CDR3 is 12 amino acids long. The ends were cut back, 2 bases at V and 4 bases at J, with 7 bases in the middle. Looked up from germline, CDR1 is SQVTM and CDR2 is ANQGSEA. The CDR3 DNA reads as TGCAGCGTTGAACTGGCAGCAGATACGCAGTATTTT. It is translated as CSVELAADTQYF.

The chain links TRBV7-9 to TRBJ1-1; D not resolved. V lost 1 base and J 0 bases, leaving 9 bases between the germline ends. This CDR3 spans 15 amino acids. The germline gives CDR1 SEHNR, CDR2 FQNEAQ (reference sequence). In DNA, the CDR3 is TGTGCCAGCAGCTTAGTGAGGGATGTGAACACTGAAGCTTTCTTT. Translated: CASSLVRDVNTEAFF.